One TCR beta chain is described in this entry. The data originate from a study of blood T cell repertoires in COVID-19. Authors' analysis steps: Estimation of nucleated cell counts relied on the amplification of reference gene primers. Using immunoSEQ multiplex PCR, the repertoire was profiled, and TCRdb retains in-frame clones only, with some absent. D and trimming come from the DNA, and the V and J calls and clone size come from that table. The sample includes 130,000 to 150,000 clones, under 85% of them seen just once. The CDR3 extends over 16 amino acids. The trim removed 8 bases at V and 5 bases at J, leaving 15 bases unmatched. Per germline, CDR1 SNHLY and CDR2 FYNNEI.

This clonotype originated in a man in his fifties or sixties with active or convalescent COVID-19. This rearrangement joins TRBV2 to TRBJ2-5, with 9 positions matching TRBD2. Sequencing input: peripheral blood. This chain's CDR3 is CASWALGSGRQETQYF. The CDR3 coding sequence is TGTGCCAGCTGGGCCCTGGGTAGCGGGAGACAGGAGACCCAGTACTTC.